The 2 T cell receptor beta chains below were found in one sample sequenced in a study of post-analysis software for immune sequencing data. General study points: Patients had higher frequencies than controls of about five TRBV segments, including TRBV5-6, TRBV5-1 and TRBV20-1.

Unique molecular identifiers were carried by the TCR beta cDNA libraries. TCRdb ran MiXCR on the PCR reads and lists one entry per CDR3 protein. The sample lists a few hundred thousand distinct CDR3 sequences, around 36% occurring once. Their target antigens are unknown. Sequences were obtained from blood. The receptor source for this set is a girl under 18 with multiple sclerosis.

V gene TRBV10-2 combines with J gene TRBJ2-5, with 8 bases fitting TRBD2. The V gene's germline CDR1 is WSHSY and CDR2 SAAADI. The CDR3 length is 14 residues. The V segment lost 3 bases and the J segment 4 bases; nucleotides outside the gene matches: 4. For the CDR3, the DNA is TGCGCCAGCAGTGATCAGCGGGGGAGAGAGACCCAGTACTTC. Protein sequence: CASSDQRGRETQYF.

This clonotype was seen a few times. The J gene is TRBJ2-5, the V gene TRBV7-9, with TRBD2 as a possible D gene (6 bases). The CDR3 is made up of 13 amino acids. In germline, CDR1 is SEHNR, CDR2 FQNEAQ (reference sequence). Trimming cost V 7 bases and J 5 bases, with 14 bases left between them. The CDR3 sequence: CASIPESGETQYF. The CDR3 region has the DNA TGTGCCAGCATCCCGGAAAGCGGGGAGACCCAGTACTTC. The variable domain in full, completed from reference TRBV7-9 and TRBJ2-5, reads DTGVSQNPRHKITKRGQNVTFRCDPISEHNRLYWYRQTLGQGPEFLTYFQNEAQLEKSRLLSDRFSAERPKGSFSTLEIQRTEQGDSAMYLCASIPESGETQYFGPGTRLLVL.